Each of the 26 T cell receptor beta chains below was sequenced from the same sample in a study. MiXCR, run by TCRdb on the reads, gives a single entry per CDR3 protein. The sample shows about 140 distinct CDR3 sequences, less than 25% of them seen only once. The sample consisted of CD8+ T cells (not recorded whether cultured). The receptors stem from a male donor.

J is TRBJ2-7 and V is TRBV19; D ambiguous. Germline loops: CDR1 LNHDA, CDR2 SQIVND (reference sequence). There are 13 residues in the CDR3. Trimming stripped 4 bases from V and 5 bases from J, with 12 bases between. CDR3 sequence (DNA): TGTGCCAGTAGTAGCCGGGCAGTCGACGAGCAGTACTTC. As protein: CASSSRAVDEQYF.

For this clonotype: The germline gene is not matched at one end of the junction; a read error may be the cause. V usage is TRBV19 and J usage is TRBJ2-7; D ambiguous. This CDR3 has 13 amino acids. Germline values: CDR1 LNHDA, CDR2 SQIVND (reference sequence). DNA of the CDR3: TGTGGCAGTAGTATAAGGGCGTCCTACGAGCAGTACTTC. Its translation: CGSSIRASYEQYF.

The CDR3 bases are TGTGCCAGTAGTTTATATAGCACAGATACGCAGTATTTT. Translated, it gives CASSLYSTDTQYF. This chain uses TRBV19 with TRBJ2-3; no clear D gene. The germline V gene has CDR1 LNHDA and CDR2 SQIVND (reference sequence). V lost 5 bases to trimming and J lost 0 bases, with 6 bases between them. The CDR3 sequence is 13 residues long.

This clonotype is labeled as medium-sized (0.01 to 0.1%). The chain joins TRBV12-3 or TRBV12-4 to TRBJ2-5; 8 nucleotides match TRBD1. The V and J ends lost 2 bases and 5 bases, in that order; junction bases with no gene match: 7. This CDR3 contains 15 residues. This chain's CDR3 is CASSLTAGGGETQYF. In nucleotides, the CDR3 is TGTGCCAGCAGTTTAACGGCAGGGGGCGGGGAGACCCAGTACTTC.

This clonotype is labeled as medium-sized. The chain combines TRBV5-1 with TRBJ2-1, with D possibly being TRBD2 (5 bases). Germline V gene data show CDR1 as SGHRS and CDR2 as YFSETQ. The CDR3 extends over 12 amino acids. Trimming took 4 bases from V and 9 from J, leaving 11 bases between them. This chain's CDR3 is CASSPVGGEQFF. The CDR3 DNA sequence: TGCGCCAGCAGCCCCGTCGGAGGTGAGCAGTTCTTC. The full variable domain, its missing parts supplied by reference TRBV5-1 and TRBJ2-1, is KAGVTQTPRYLIKTRGQQVTLSCSPISGHRSVSWYQQTPGQGLQFLFEYFSETQRNKGNFPGRFSGRQFSNSRSEMNVSTLELGDSALYLCASSPVGGEQFFGPGTRLTVL.

Note on this clonotype: One junction end disagrees with the germline gene, perhaps due to a read error. The chain employs TRBV19 and TRBJ1-1, with 7 bases aligning to TRBD1. This CDR3 is 14 amino acids long. Germline CDR1 and CDR2: LNHDA and SQIVND (reference sequence). The CDR3: CAGTDGTAFTEAFF. CDR3 DNA sequence: TGTGCCGGTACCGACGGGACAGCCTTTACTGAGGCTTTCTTT. The variable domain in full, with the rest retrieved from reference TRBV19 and TRBJ1-1, is DGGITQSPKYLFRKEGQNVTLSCEQNLNHDAMYWYRQDPGQGLRLIYYSQIVNDFQKGDIAEGYSVSREKKESFPLTVTSAQKNPTAFYLCAGTDGTAFTEAFFGQGTRLTVV.

Note on this clonotype: One junction end disagrees with the germline gene, perhaps due to a read error. This sequence joins TRBV19 and TRBJ2-7; unclear D gene. Germline V gene lookup returns CDR1 LNHDA and CDR2 SQIVND (reference sequence). The CDR3 has 13 amino acids. The CDR3 loop reads CASSIRSSYGQYF. The CDR3 DNA follows: TGTGCCAGTAGCATCCGCAGCTCCTACGGGCAGTACTTC.

This sequence joins TRBV19 and TRBJ2-3; D is undetermined. There are 13 residues in the CDR3. Per the germline V gene, CDR1 is LNHDA and CDR2 is SQIVND (reference sequence). V dropped 5 bases and J dropped 0 bases, with 6 bases sitting between them. As DNA, the CDR3 is TGTGCCAGTAGTTTCTATAGCACAGATACGCAGTATTTT. It encodes CASSFYSTDTQYF.

The rearrangement links TRBV19 to TRBJ2-3; D unclear. CDR1 LNHDA and CDR2 SQIVND come from the germline V gene (reference sequence). V lost 3 bases, J lost 5 bases, and 6 bases lay in between. This CDR3 comprises 12 residues. CDR3 sequence reads: CASSIAEDTQYF. The DNA of the CDR3 is TGTGCCAGTAGTATCGCAGAAGATACGCAGTATTTT.

As for this clonotype: At one end, the junction sequence differs from germline, possibly due to a read error. The V gene is TRBV19, the J gene TRBJ2-7; no firm D call. The CDR3 runs to 13 residues. The germline V gene has CDR1 LNHDA and CDR2 SQIVND (reference sequence). For the CDR3, the DNA is TGTGCCCGTAGTATAAGGAGCTCCTACAAGCAGTACTTC. Its protein product is CARSIRSSYKQYF.

Comments on this clonotype: At one end, the junction sequence differs from germline, possibly due to a read error. V and J are TRBV19 and TRBJ1-5, with unresolved D. The length of the CDR3 is 13 residues. Germline assignment: CDR1 LNHDA and CDR2 SQIVND (reference sequence). Written as DNA, the CDR3 is TGTGCCAGTAGTATCCTCAGCAATCAGCTCCAGCATTTT. This gives the protein CASSILSNQLQHF.

In its sample, this clonotype is large. V and J are TRBV30 and TRBJ1-5; 8 positions agree with TRBD1. Germline CDR1 GTSNPN, CDR2 SVGIG (reference sequence). V was pared by 3 bases and J by 5 bases, with 6 bases of the junction left unmatched. The CDR3 is 14 residues long. The CDR3 protein is CAWRDRVGHQPQHF. CDR3 sequence (DNA): TGTGCCTGGAGGGACAGGGTGGGCCATCAGCCCCAGCATTTT.

This clonotype is large. This rearrangement joins TRBV10-2 to TRBJ1-1; D not certain. The CDR3 is made up of 12 amino acids. Germline V gene data show CDR1 as WSHSY and CDR2 as SAAADI. V was trimmed by 3 bases and J by 5 bases, leaving 7 bases between them. CDR3 sequence: CASSDWGTEAFF. CDR3 nucleotide sequence: TGCGCCAGCAGTGATTGGGGAACTGAAGCTTTCTTT.

By share of the sample, this clonotype is large. This chain's CDR3 is CASREFQGLAYEQYF. CDR3 coding DNA: TGTGCCAGCAGGGAATTCCAGGGACTAGCCTACGAGCAGTACTTC. The chain is built from TRBV7-8 and TRBJ2-7; TRBD2 matches 8 bases. The CDR3 loop spans 15 amino acids. Trimming took 6 bases from V and 2 from J; bases not matched to a gene: 9. Germline CDR1 and CDR2: SGHVS and FQNEAQ.

By frequency in the sample, this clonotype is medium-sized. V gene TRBV2 combines with J gene TRBJ1-4; 9 positions agree with TRBD1. The germline gives CDR1 SNHLY, CDR2 FYNNEI. This CDR3 has 14 residues. V trimming: 6 bases; J trimming: 5 bases; junction bases outside the gene matches: 4. CDR3 amino acids: CASSEQGANEKLFF. The DNA for the CDR3 is TGTGCCAGCAGCGAACAGGGGGCCAATGAAAAACTGTTTTTT. Full variable domain (outside the CDR3, taken from reference TRBV2 and TRBJ1-4): EPEVTQTPSHQVTQMGQEVILRCVPISNHLYFYWYRQILGQKVEFLVSFYNNEISEKSEIFDDQFSVERPDGSNFTLKIRSTKLEDSAMYFCASSEQGANEKLFFGSGTQLSVL.

By sample share, this clonotype is large (0.1 to 1%). A read error may produce the germline difference seen at one junction end. CDR3 in DNA: TGCAGCCTTGCCCGGGACACTAAAGCTTTCTTT. Translation gives CSLARDTKAFF. The chain is built from TRBV29-1 and TRBJ1-1, with a weak D call TRBD1 (6 bases). This CDR3 has 11 amino acids. Germline CDR1 reads SQVTM; CDR2 reads ANQGSEA.

Relative to its sample, this clonotype is medium-sized. One end of the junction is discordant with germline, which a read error may explain. This CDR3 is CAGSIRSAYEQYF. In nucleotides, the CDR3 is TGTGCCGGTAGTATACGATCCGCCTACGAGCAGTACTTC. The J gene is TRBJ2-7, the V gene TRBV19; no reliable D call. The CDR3 sequence is 13 residues long. Germline CDR1 LNHDA, CDR2 SQIVND (reference sequence).

The gene calls are TRBV19 and TRBJ2-7; no definite D call. The CDR3 contains 13 residues. The germline V gene has CDR1 LNHDA and CDR2 SQIVND (reference sequence). The V end was cut by 3 bases, the J end by 1 base, with 7 bases between. In nucleotides, the CDR3 is TGTGCCAGTAGTATCCGTAGATCCTACGAGCAGTACTTC. As protein: CASSIRRSYEQYF.

This clonotype occurred a few times. This may arise from a read error, as a much more abundant clone is one base away. The chain's CDR3 is CATSYRSSDTRYF. In DNA form, the CDR3 reads TGTGCCACCTCATATAGGTCCTCAGATACGCGGTATTTT. The chain is built from TRBV19 and TRBJ2-3, with unresolved D. This CDR3 has 13 residues. Germline V gene data show CDR1 as LNHDA and CDR2 as SQIVND (reference sequence).

This clonotype is categorized as medium-sized (0.01 to 0.1%). The V and J genes are TRBV19 and TRBJ2-1, with 9 bases matching TRBD2. V gave up 2 bases and J gave up 7 bases; unmatched junction bases: 6. The CDR3 has 15 residues. From germline, CDR1 is LNHDA and CDR2 SQIVND (reference sequence). The CDR3: CASSIFSGSMNEQFF. The DNA of the CDR3 is TGTGCCAGTAGTATATTTAGCGGGAGCATGAATGAGCAGTTCTTC.

This clonotype counts as medium-sized (0.01 to 0.1%). The genes are TRBV5-6 and TRBJ1-2; D gene unclear. CDR1 is SGHDT and CDR2 is YYEEEE in the germline V gene. The CDR3 totals 14 residues. The germline V and J ends were trimmed by 2 bases and 8 bases, with 16 bases remaining between them. The CDR3 protein is CASSFIHREEGYTF. For the CDR3, the DNA is TGTGCCAGCAGCTTCATCCATAGGGAGGAGGGCTACACCTTC.

The chain carries TRBV9 and TRBJ1-3; TRBD1 agrees at 7 bases. Losses at the gene ends were 3 bases for V and 0 bases for J; bases not matched to a gene: 3. The germline CDR1 and CDR2 sequences are SGDLS and YYNGEE. The CDR3 spans 15 residues. CDR3 DNA: TGTGCCAGCAGCGATGCAGGGGGCTCTGGAAACACCATATATTTT. Protein product: CASSDAGGSGNTIYF.

In the case of this clonotype: It may be a read error: a sequence one base away is much more abundant. The chain combines TRBV19 with TRBJ2-3, with unresolved D. V was cut by 4 bases and J by 4 bases, with 9 bases left in between. Germline loops: CDR1 LNHDA, CDR2 SQIVND (reference sequence). CDR3 size: 13 residues. CDR3 sequence (DNA): TGTGCCAGTAGTAGTCGTGGGGCAGATACGCAGTATTTT. This encodes CASSSRGADTQYF. Full variable domain (missing parts from reference TRBV19 and TRBJ2-3): DGGITQSPKYLFRKEGQNVTLSCEQNLNHDAMYWYRQDPGQGLRLIYYSQIVNDFQKGDIAEGYSVSREKKESFPLTVTSAQKNPTAFYLCASSSRGADTQYFGPGTRLTVL.

There are a few counts of this clonotype. One junction end disagrees with the germline gene, perhaps due to a read error. CDR3 in DNA: TGTGCCAGTAGTATTCGGTCGTCCTACGAGCAGCACTTC. Amino acid sequence: CASSIRSSYEQHF. The chain recombines TRBV19 with TRBJ2-7; D is undetermined. Germline V gives CDR1 LNHDA, CDR2 SQIVND (reference sequence). This CDR3 comprises 13 residues.

The rearrangement links TRBV5-1 to TRBJ2-5; no clear D gene. The V end was cut by 4 bases, the J end by 1 base, with 14 bases between. Germline CDR1 is SGHRS and CDR2 is YFSETQ. This CDR3 contains 15 residues. CDR3 nucleotides: TGCGCCAGCAGCCCCTGGAGTGGCAGCCAAGAGACCCAGTACTTC. Translating gives CASSPWSGSQETQYF.

By sample share, this clonotype is large. The V and J genes are TRBV11-2 and TRBJ2-2, with 9 bases identical to TRBD2. CDR1 is SGHAT, CDR2 FQNNGV, per germline. The CDR3 totals 18 residues. The J segment lost 3 bases and the V segment lost 1 base, leaving 9 bases of the junction unmatched. The CDR3 bases are TGTGCCAGCAGCTTAGGAGGGGGCAGCGGGGGGTACACCGGGGAGCTGTTTTTT. Translated, it gives CASSLGGGSGGYTGELFF.